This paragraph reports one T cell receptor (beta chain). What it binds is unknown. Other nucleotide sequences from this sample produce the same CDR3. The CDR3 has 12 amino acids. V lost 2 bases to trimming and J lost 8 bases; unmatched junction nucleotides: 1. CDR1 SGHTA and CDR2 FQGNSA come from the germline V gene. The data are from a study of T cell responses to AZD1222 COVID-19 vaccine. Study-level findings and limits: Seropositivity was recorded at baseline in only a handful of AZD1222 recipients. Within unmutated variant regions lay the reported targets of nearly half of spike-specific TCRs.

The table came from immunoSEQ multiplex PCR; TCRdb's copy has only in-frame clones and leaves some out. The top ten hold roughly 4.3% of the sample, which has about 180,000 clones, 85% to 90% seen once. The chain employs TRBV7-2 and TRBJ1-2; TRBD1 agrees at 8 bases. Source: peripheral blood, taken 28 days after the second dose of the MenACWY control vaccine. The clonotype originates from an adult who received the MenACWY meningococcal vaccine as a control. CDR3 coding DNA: TGTGCCAGCAGCTTAAGACAGGGGGGCTACACCTTC. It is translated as CASSLRQGGYTF.